The 21 T cell receptor beta chains reported below all come from one sample, sequenced in a study of blood T cell repertoires in COVID-19 (TCRdb year 2020). Library prep was done by the immunoSEQ multiplex PCR assay. Sourced from immuneACCESS, this table was stored by TCRdb with only in-frame sequences that have V and J called. A share of the clones is absent; for the studies checked, an unresolved V gene accounts for under half, and the remainder has no known explanation. The sample table holds 150,000 to 200,000 clones, of which around 80% were seen once. In total, the top ten clones hold roughly a sixth of the sample. Sequenced input: PBMCs or T cells enriched from blood (not recorded which). These TCRs come from a woman between 50 and 59 years old who had recovered from COVID-19.

The chain links TRBV30 to TRBJ2-3; 9 bases are a match to TRBD2. The CDR3 runs 12 residues. Germline V CDR1 and CDR2: GTSNPN, SVGIG (reference sequence). Losses at the gene ends were 5 bases for V and 6 bases for J; bases not matched to a gene: 3. CDR3 amino acids: CAWAAGGDTQYF. CDR3 nucleotide sequence: TGTGCCTGGGCGGCGGGGGGGGATACGCAGTATTTT.

The chain employs TRBV7-2 and TRBJ1-1; D is ambiguous. The CDR3 spans 13 residues. Germline V gene data show CDR1 as SGHTA and CDR2 as FQGNSA. V dropped 5 bases and J dropped 6 bases, with 13 bases sitting between them. The chain's CDR3 is CASSPGVLAEAFF. For the CDR3, the DNA is TGTGCCAGCAGCCCCGGTGTTTTGGCTGAAGCTTTCTTT.

This clone was counted a single time. The chain has TRBV3-1 (or the pseudogene TRBV3-2) and TRBJ2-3; 14 nucleotides line up with TRBD2. Trimming at V came to 0 bases and at J to 2 bases, leaving 4 bases not matched to a gene. The CDR3 is made up of 18 amino acids. The germline gives CDR1 LGHDT, CDR2 YNNKEL (reference sequence). CDR3 DNA sequence: TGTGCCAGCAGCCAAGATAGGACTAGCGGGGGGTACACAGATACGCAGTATTTT. Amino acids: CASSQDRTSGGYTDTQYF.

The gene calls are TRBV5-1 and TRBJ2-1; 12 nucleotides align to TRBD2. Trimming at V came to 3 bases and at J to 6 bases, leaving 7 bases not matched to a gene. This CDR3 is 16 amino acids long. Germline CDR1 and CDR2: SGHRS and YFSETQ. The CDR3 is CASSSRLAGVGNEQFF. CDR3 sequence (DNA): TGCGCCAGCAGCTCCAGACTAGCGGGGGTTGGCAATGAGCAGTTCTTC. Supplemented by reference TRBV5-1 and TRBJ2-1, the full variable domain reads KAGVTQTPRYLIKTRGQQVTLSCSPISGHRSVSWYQQTPGQGLQFLFEYFSETQRNKGNFPGRFSGRQFSNSRSEMNVSTLELGDSALYLCASSSRLAGVGNEQFFGPGTRLTVL.

The chain couples TRBV5-1 to TRBJ1-4, with 9 positions matching TRBD1. Germline CDR1 and CDR2: SGHRS and YFSETQ. The CDR3 spans 15 residues. V lost 4 bases, J lost 8 bases, and 9 bases stayed unmatched. CDR3 nucleotides: TGCGCCAGCAGCGACTCGACAGGGGGGCGGGAAAAACTGTTTTTT. As protein: CASSDSTGGREKLFF.

This chain links TRBV10-2 with TRBJ1-5; possible D gene TRBD1, 5 bases. CDR1 and CDR2 from the germline V gene are WSHSY and SAAADI. V was shortened by 6 bases and J by 4 bases, with 10 bases between the two germline ends. The CDR3 sequence is 13 residues long. CDR3 nucleotide sequence: TGCGCCAGCAGCTCCCAGGGAAATCAGCCCCAGCATTTT. Protein product: CASSSQGNQPQHF.

The J gene is TRBJ2-7, the V gene TRBV27; 9 bases align to TRBD1. V shed 5 bases, J shed 5 bases, and the junction held 10 bases outside the gene matches. Per the germline V gene, CDR1 is MNHEY and CDR2 is SMNVEV (reference sequence). The CDR3 is made up of 15 amino acids. The CDR3 spells CASSMGGDRANEQYF. The CDR3 DNA reads TGTGCCAGCAGTATGGGGGGGGACAGGGCGAACGAGCAGTACTTC.

V and J are TRBV3-1 (or the pseudogene TRBV3-2) and TRBJ1-1; weak D call: TRBD1 (6 bases). This CDR3 contains 17 residues. Trimming took 1 base from V and 1 from J, leaving 16 bases between them. CDR1 is LGHDT, CDR2 YNNKEL, per germline (reference sequence). The CDR3 loop reads CASSQGWALDRNTEAFF. In nucleotides, the CDR3 is TGTGCCAGCAGCCAAGGTTGGGCTTTGGACAGGAACACTGAAGCTTTCTTT.

J is TRBJ1-4 and V is TRBV28, with 10 nucleotides matching TRBD1. The CDR3 totals 16 residues. Germline CDR1 and CDR2: MDHEN and SYDVKM. The trim removed 4 bases at V and 7 bases at J, leaving 9 bases unmatched. Here the CDR3 reads CASSSSAGTGAEKLFF. CDR3 bases: TGTGCCAGCAGTTCAAGCGCCGGGACAGGGGCTGAAAAACTGTTTTTT. The entire variable domain, with the rest obtained from reference TRBV28 and TRBJ1-4, is as follows: DVKVTQSSRYLVKRTGEKVFLECVQDMDHENMFWYRQDPGLGLRLIYFSYDVKMKEKGDIPEGYSVSREKKERFSLILESASTNQTSMYLCASSSSAGTGAEKLFFGSGTQLSVL.

This clone occurred once. The chain couples TRBV4-1 to TRBJ2-4, with TRBD2 matching over 8 bases. The V and J ends lost 4 bases and 5 bases, in that order; junction bases with no gene match: 7. Germline V gene sequence: CDR1 MGHRA, CDR2 YSYEKL. This CDR3 contains 15 residues. The CDR3 reads CASSPGGFQQNIQYF. DNA for the CDR3: TGCGCCAGCAGCCCGGGGGGGTTTCAACAAAACATTCAGTACTTC.

J is TRBJ1-5 and V is TRBV6-2 or TRBV6-3; D gene ambiguous. V lost 0 bases to trimming and J lost 6 bases, with 9 bases between them. Germline V gene lookup returns CDR1 MNHEY and CDR2 SVGEGT. This CDR3 is 14 amino acids long. The CDR3 coding sequence is TGTGCCAGCAGTTACTCCGGAGGTCGTCAGCCCCAGCATTTT. This sequence encodes CASSYSGGRQPQHF.

This clone showed up just once. The chain employs TRBV11-3 and TRBJ2-2; 7 bases are shared with TRBD1. The CDR3 loop spans 16 amino acids. Trimming removed 5 bases from V and 3 bases from J; junction bases left unmatched: 9. Germline V gene data show CDR1 as SGHNT and CDR2 as YENEEA. The CDR3 DNA is TGTGCCAGCAGCGCTAGGACAGGAAGCGACACCGGGGAGCTGTTTTTT. Its protein is CASSARTGSDTGELFF.

The chain recombines TRBV9 with TRBJ1-2, with TRBD1 as a possible D gene (5 bases). CDR3 size: 13 residues. Germline-derived CDR1 and CDR2 are SGDLS and YYNGEE. V was cut by 3 bases and J by 7 bases, with 13 bases left in between. The DNA for the CDR3 is TGTGCCAGCAGCGAGGCCCCCCAGGGTGGCTACACCTTC. Residues: CASSEAPQGGYTF.

The chain carries TRBV28 and TRBJ2-1; D is unresolved. The V and J ends lost 3 bases and 7 bases respectively, with 4 bases between them. CDR1 is MDHEN and CDR2 is SYDVKM in the germline V gene. CDR3 length: 11 residues. CDR3 in DNA: TGTGCCAGCAGTTTTCGTAATGAGCAGTTCTTC. Protein product: CASSFRNEQFF.

The chain couples TRBV19 to TRBJ1-2; TRBD1 agrees at 7 bases. Germline CDR1 is LNHDA and CDR2 is SQIVND (reference sequence). This CDR3 is built from 14 residues. The V segment lost 7 bases and the J segment 5 bases; nucleotides outside the gene matches: 10. The CDR3 protein is CASTSGTVVYGYTF. The CDR3 DNA sequence: TGTGCCAGTACCTCCGGGACAGTAGTATATGGCTACACCTTC. The variable domain in full, with the rest retrieved from reference TRBV19 and TRBJ1-2, is DGGITQSPKYLFRKEGQNVTLSCEQNLNHDAMYWYRQDPGQGLRLIYYSQIVNDFQKGDIAEGYSVSREKKESFPLTVTSAQKNPTAFYLCASTSGTVVYGYTFGSGTRLTVV.

This chain links TRBV3-1 (or the pseudogene TRBV3-2) with TRBJ2-1; 8 positions match TRBD1. The germline gives CDR1 LGHDT, CDR2 YNNKEL (reference sequence). The CDR3 has 15 amino acids. With 4 bases clipped from V and 8 bases from J, the junction kept 10 bases outside the gene matches. The chain's CDR3 is CASSRRDRHRYEQFF. Written as DNA, the CDR3 is TGTGCCAGCAGCCGCCGGGACAGGCATCGATATGAGCAGTTCTTC.

V and J are TRBV5-1 and TRBJ1-2; 10 nucleotides agree with TRBD1. Looked up from germline, CDR1 is SGHRS and CDR2 is YFSETQ. V was pared by 7 bases and J by 6 bases, with 9 bases of the junction left unmatched. This CDR3 contains 14 residues. For the CDR3, the DNA is TGCGCCAGCGGACCCTCCGGGACAGGGGATGGCTACACCTTC. This codes for CASGPSGTGDGYTF.

The chain employs TRBV7-7 and TRBJ2-1, with 12 nucleotides matching TRBD2. This CDR3 spans 15 amino acids. The germline V gene has CDR1 SSHAT and CDR2 FNYEAQ (reference sequence). Unmatched junction bases numbered 7, after V lost 5 bases and J lost 8 bases. The CDR3 is CASSPTSGSNYEQFF. CDR3 DNA sequence: TGTGCCAGCAGCCCGACTAGCGGGAGCAATTATGAGCAGTTCTTC.

The V call is TRBV11-1, the J call TRBJ2-1; 11 bases are shared with TRBD1. This CDR3 comprises 14 residues. CDR1 is SGHAT and CDR2 is FQDESV in the germline V gene (reference sequence). With V trimmed by 5 bases and J by 10 bases, 7 bases remained unmatched. CDR3 region: CASSRGQGVWEQFF. CDR3 nucleotide sequence: TGTGCCAGCAGCCGGGGACAGGGGGTTTGGGAGCAGTTCTTC.

The sample holds a few counts of this clone. The chain combines TRBV7-2 with TRBJ1-2; the D gene is possibly TRBD1 (5 bases). The CDR3 totals 13 residues. In germline, CDR1 is SGHTA, CDR2 FQGNSA. V was shortened by 3 bases and J by 6 bases, with 11 bases between the two germline ends. As DNA, the CDR3 is TGTGCCAGCAGCTTGGGGCAGGCCCATGGCTACACCTTC. This translates into CASSLGQAHGYTF.

The V and J genes are TRBV7-3 and TRBJ2-3; tentatively, D is TRBD2 (5 bases). V gave up 5 bases and J gave up 3 bases, with 12 bases separating them. Per germline, CDR1 SGHTA and CDR2 FQGTGA. The CDR3 totals 14 residues. This CDR3 reads CASSPERGTDTQYF. The DNA for the CDR3 is TGTGCCAGCAGCCCCGAGCGAGGGACAGATACGCAGTATTTT.